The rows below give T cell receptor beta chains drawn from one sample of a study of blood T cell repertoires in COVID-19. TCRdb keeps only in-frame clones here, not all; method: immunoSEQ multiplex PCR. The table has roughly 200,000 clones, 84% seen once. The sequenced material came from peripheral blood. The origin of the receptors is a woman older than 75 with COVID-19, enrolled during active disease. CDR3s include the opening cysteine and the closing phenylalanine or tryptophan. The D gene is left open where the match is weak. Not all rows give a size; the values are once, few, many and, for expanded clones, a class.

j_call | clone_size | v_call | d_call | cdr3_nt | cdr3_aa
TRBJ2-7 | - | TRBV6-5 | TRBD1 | TGTGCCAGCAGTTCACAGGGACAGGGAGGTGGCAAGCAGTACTTC | CASSSQGQGGGKQYF
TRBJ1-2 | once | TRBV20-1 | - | TGCAGTGCTAGTGGAGTTGACTCGGGTGTGAGCTACACCTTC | CSASGVDSGVSYTF
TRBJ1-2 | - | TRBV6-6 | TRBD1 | TGTGCCAGCAGCCTCAGCTTGGGACAGGGAGACTATGGCTACACCTTC | CASSLSLGQGDYGYTF
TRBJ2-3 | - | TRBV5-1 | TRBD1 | TGCGCCAGCAGCTTGGCCGGGGCAGGGGGCGAAGATACGCAGTATTTT | CASSLAGAGGEDTQYF
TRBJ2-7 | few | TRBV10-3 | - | TGTGCCACCAAACCGATAACAGGATTTAGCTACGAGCAGTACTTC | CATKPITGFSYEQYF
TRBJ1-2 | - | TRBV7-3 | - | TGTGCCAGCAGCTCCCGGGGGGGCTATGGCTACACCTTC | CASSSRGGYGYTF
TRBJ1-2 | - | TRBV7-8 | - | TGTGCCAGCAGCATCCAGACAGGACGGGAAGGCTACACCTTC | CASSIQTGREGYTF
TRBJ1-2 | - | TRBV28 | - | TGTGCCAGCAGTCTCCCGGAGGCGAGCTATGGCTACACCTTC | CASSLPEASYGYTF
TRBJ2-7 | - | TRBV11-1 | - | TGTGCCAGCAGCTTAAACGGGAGTCCCTACGAGCAGTACTTC | CASSLNGSPYEQYF
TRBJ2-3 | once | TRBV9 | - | TGTGCCAGCAGCGTAGGACTATCGAGACTACCTACAGATACGCAGTATTTT | CASSVGLSRLPTDTQYF